The T cell receptor (beta chain) under discussion was sequenced for a study of blood T cell repertoires in COVID-19. At the level of the study: The study drew acute and convalescent COVID-19 samples from the United States, Italy and Spain.

Methods used by the authors: Estimates of nucleated cell counts were drawn from the amplification of reference gene primers. Profiling relied on immunoSEQ multiplex PCR, and the TCRdb table lists in-frame clones only, not all of them. V and J calls and clone size are those listed in that table; D and trimming were worked out from the DNA. The sample consists of under 200,000 clones, about 80% of them appearing once. This CDR3 comprises 16 residues. In germline, CDR1 is SGHDT, CDR2 YYEEEE. Trimming stripped 1 base from V and 10 bases from J, with 18 bases between. Sample: peripheral blood. The receptor's source is a man aged 55 to 69 with acute or convalescent COVID-19. The genes are TRBV5-6 and TRBJ1-6; D is perhaps TRBD1 (5 bases). The CDR3 is CASSLYRKGLSSPLHF. In DNA form, the CDR3 reads TGTGCCAGCAGCTTGTATCGTAAGGGGTTATCGTCACCCCTCCACTTT.